This T cell receptor beta chain was profiled in a study of cytomegalovirus exposure and HLA in healthy donors. V was trimmed by 5 bases and J by 2 bases, leaving 22 bases between them. This CDR3 region has 17 residues. Looked up from germline, CDR1 is SGHAT and CDR2 is FQNNGV. To note about this clone: The antigen is undetermined.

Study conclusions and caveats: Compared with the roughly 700-donor mean, an Asian-associated ancestry cluster reportedly had fewer N-insertions, according to a later analysis. Productive status was seen about 90% or about 30% of the time for most TCR beta V segments in an earlier analysis. It was 160 or so TCR beta chains that were listed as cytomegalovirus-associated.

Both 60 Vbeta primers and 13 Jbeta primers went into the PCR. Assay used: immunoSEQ multiplex PCR; TCRdb lists only in-frame clones, some missing. The sample carries 150,000 to 200,000 clones, about 77% recorded once. Unrecorded immune exposure was likely among donors, who were nominally healthy when sampled. The rearrangement joins TRBV11-2 to TRBJ2-7; D is uncertain. This clonotype originated in a male donor in good health and CMV-seropositive. Sequences were obtained from PBMCs. The CDR3 here is CASSPVGVLRSTYEQYF. DNA for the CDR3: TGTGCCAGCAGCCCCGTCGGTGTCTTACGGAGTACCTACGAGCAGTACTTC.